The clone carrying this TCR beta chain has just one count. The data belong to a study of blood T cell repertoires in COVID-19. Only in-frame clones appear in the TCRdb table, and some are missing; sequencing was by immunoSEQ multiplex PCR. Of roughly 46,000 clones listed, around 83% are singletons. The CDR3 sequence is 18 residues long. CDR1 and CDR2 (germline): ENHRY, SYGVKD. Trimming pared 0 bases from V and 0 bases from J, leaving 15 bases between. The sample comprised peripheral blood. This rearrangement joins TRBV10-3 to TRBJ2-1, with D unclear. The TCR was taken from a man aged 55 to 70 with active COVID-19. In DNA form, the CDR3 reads TGTGCCATCAGTGAGTCGGTGGGTAAACGGAGCTCCTACAATGAGCAGTTCTTC. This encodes CAISESVGKRSSYNEQFF.